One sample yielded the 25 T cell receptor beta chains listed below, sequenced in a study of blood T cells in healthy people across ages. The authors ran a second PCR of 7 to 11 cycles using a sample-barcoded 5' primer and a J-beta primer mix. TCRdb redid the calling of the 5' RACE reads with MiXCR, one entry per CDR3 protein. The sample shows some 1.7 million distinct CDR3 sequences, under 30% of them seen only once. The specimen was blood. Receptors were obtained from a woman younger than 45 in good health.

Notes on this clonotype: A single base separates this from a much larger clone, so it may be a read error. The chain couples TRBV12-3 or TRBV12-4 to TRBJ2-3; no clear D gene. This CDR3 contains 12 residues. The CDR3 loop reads CASSFGEDTRYF. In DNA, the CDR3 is TGTGCCAGCAGTTTCGGTGAAGATACGCGGTATTTT.

CDR3 region: CASPYGTYADTQYF. As DNA, the CDR3 is TGTGCCAGCCCATATGGAACGTACGCAGATACGCAGTATTTT. J is TRBJ2-3 and V is TRBV12-3 or TRBV12-4; D gene uncertain. V was cut by 8 bases and J by 4 bases, with 16 bases left in between. CDR3 size: 14 residues.

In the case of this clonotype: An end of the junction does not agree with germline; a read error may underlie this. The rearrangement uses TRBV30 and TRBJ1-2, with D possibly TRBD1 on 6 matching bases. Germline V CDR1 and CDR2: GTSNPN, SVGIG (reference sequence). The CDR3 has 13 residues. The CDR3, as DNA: TGTGCCTGGGGTACTTTGGGGGCCTATGGCTGCACCTTC. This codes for CAWGTLGAYGCTF. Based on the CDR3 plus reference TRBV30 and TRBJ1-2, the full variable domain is SQTIHQWPATLVQPVGSPLSLECTVEGTSNPNLYWYRQAAGRGLQLLFYSVGIGQISSEVPQNLSASRPQDRQFILSSKKLLLSDSGFYLCAWGTLGAYGCTFGSGTRLTVV.

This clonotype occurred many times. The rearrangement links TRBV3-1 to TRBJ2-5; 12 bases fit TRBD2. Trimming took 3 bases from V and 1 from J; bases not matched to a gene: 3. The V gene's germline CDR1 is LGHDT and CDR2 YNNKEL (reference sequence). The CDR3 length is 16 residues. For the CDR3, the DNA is TGTGCCAGCAGCCACCAGACTAGCGGGGGCCAAGAGACCCAGTACTTC. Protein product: CASSHQTSGGQETQYF.

The CDR3 coding sequence is TGCGCCAGCAGCTTGGAGTCAAGGTACAATGAGCAGTTCTTC. It yields the protein CASSLESRYNEQFF. The V and J genes are TRBV5-1 and TRBJ2-1; unclear D gene. Germline V gene sequence: CDR1 SGHRS, CDR2 YFSETQ. Trimming cost V 0 bases and J 4 bases, with 8 bases left between them. CDR3 length equals 14 residues.

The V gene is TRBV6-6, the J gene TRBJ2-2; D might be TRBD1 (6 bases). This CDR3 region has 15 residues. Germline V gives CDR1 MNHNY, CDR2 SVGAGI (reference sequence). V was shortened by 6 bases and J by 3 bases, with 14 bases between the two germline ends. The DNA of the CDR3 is TGTGCCAGCAGCACGGGGACACCGTACACCGGGGAGCTGTTTTTT. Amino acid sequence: CASSTGTPYTGELFF.

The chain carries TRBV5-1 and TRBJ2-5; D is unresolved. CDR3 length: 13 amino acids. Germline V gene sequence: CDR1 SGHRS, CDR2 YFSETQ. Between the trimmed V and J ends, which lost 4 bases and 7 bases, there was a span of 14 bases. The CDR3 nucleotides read TGCGCCAGCAGCCCGCAGACTGACCGGACCCAGTACTTC. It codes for CASSPQTDRTQYF.

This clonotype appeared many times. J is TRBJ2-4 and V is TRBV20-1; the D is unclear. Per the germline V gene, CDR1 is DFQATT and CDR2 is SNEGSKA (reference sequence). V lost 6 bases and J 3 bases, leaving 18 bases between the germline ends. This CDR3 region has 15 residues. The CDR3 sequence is CSAPPYSLGKNIQYF. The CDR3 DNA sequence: TGCAGTGCCCCCCCCTATTCCCTGGGCAAAAACATTCAGTACTTC.

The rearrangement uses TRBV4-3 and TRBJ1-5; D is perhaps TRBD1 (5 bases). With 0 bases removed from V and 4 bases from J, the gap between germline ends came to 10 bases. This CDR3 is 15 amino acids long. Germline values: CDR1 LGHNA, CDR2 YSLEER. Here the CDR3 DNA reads TGCGCCAGCAGCCAAGATTCGACAGATAATCAGCCCCAGCATTTT. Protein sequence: CASSQDSTDNQPQHF.

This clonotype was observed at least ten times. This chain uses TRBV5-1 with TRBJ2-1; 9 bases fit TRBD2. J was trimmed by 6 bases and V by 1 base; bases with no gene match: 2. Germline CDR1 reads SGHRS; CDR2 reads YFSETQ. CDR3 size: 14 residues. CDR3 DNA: TGCGCCAGCAGCTTGAGGACTAGCGTCAATGAGCAGTTCTTC. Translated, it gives CASSLRTSVNEQFF. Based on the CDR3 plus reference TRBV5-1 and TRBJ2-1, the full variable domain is KAGVTQTPRYLIKTRGQQVTLSCSPISGHRSVSWYQQTPGQGLQFLFEYFSETQRNKGNFPGRFSGRQFSNSRSEMNVSTLELGDSALYLCASSLRTSVNEQFFGPGTRLTVL.

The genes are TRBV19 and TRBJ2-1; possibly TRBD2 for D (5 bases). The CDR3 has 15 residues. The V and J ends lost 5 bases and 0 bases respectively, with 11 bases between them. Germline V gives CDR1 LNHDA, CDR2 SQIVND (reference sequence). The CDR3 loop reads CASSSGVGSYNEQFF. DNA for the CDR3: TGTGCCAGTAGTTCCGGGGTTGGCTCCTACAATGAGCAGTTCTTC.

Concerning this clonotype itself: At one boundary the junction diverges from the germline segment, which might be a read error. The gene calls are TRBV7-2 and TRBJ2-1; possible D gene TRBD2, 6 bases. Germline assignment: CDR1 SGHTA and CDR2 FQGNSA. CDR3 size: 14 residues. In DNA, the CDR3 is TGTGCCTGCAGCTTAATGGGGCGGGAAGGTGAGCAGTTCTTC. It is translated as CACSLMGREGEQFF.

The CDR3 loop is CASSLEPREWNSPLHF. CDR3 nucleotides: TGTGCCAGCAGCTTGGAACCGAGGGAATGGAATTCACCCCTCCACTTT. The rearrangement uses TRBV5-5 and TRBJ1-6; no definite D call. Trimming cost V 0 bases and J 7 bases, with 14 bases left between them. Germline-derived CDR1 and CDR2 are SGHKS and YYEKEE (reference sequence). The CDR3 contains 16 residues. Full variable domain (outside the CDR3, taken from reference TRBV5-5 and TRBJ1-6): DAGVTQSPTHLIKTRGQQVTLRCSPISGHKSVSWYQQVLGQGPQFIFQYYEKEERGRGNFPDRFSARQFPNYSSELNVNALLLGDSALYLCASSLEPREWNSPLHFGNGTRLTVT.

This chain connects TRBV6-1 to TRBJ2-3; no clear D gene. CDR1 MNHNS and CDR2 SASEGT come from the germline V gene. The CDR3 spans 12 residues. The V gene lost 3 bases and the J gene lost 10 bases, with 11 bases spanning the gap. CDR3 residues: CASSEAVNAQYF. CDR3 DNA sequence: TGTGCCAGCAGTGAGGCCGTTAACGCGCAGTATTTT.

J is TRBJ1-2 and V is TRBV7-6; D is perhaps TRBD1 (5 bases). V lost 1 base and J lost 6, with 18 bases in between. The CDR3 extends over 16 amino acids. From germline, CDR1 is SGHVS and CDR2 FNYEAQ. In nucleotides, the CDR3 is TGTGCCAGCAGCTTAGACTTTTCGGGGCGTAAGGATGGCTACACCTTC. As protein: CASSLDFSGRKDGYTF. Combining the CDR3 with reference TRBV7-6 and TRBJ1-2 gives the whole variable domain GAGVSQSPRYKVTKRGQDVALRCDPISGHVSLYWYRQALGQGPEFLTYFNYEAQQDKSGLPNDRFSAERPEGSISTLTIQRTEQRDSAMYRCASSLDFSGRKDGYTFGSGTRLTVV.

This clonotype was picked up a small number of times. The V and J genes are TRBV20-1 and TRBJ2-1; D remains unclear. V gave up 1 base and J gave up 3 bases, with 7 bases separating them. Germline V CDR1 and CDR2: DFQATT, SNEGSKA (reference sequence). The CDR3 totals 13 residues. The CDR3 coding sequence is TGCAGTGCTAGAGGCCTTTACTACAATGAGCAGTTCTTC. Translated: CSARGLYYNEQFF.

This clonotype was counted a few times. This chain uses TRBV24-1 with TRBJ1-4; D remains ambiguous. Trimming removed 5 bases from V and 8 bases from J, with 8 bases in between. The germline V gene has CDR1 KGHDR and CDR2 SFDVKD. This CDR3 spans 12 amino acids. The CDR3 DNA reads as TGTGCCACCAGTGCTTTTGGAGAAAAACTGTTTTTT. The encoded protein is CATSAFGEKLFF.

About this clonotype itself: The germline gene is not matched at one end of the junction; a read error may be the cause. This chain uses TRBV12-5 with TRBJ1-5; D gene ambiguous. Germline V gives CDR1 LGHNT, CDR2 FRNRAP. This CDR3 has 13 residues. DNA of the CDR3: TGTGCTAGTGGTTTGTACGGGTTAGAGCCCCCGCATTTT. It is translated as CASGLYGLEPPHF.

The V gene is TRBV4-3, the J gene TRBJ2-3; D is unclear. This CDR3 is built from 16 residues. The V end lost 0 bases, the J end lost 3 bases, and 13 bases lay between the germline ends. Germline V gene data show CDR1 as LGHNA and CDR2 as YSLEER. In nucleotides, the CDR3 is TGCGCCAGCAGCCAAGAAGAGATCAGCCTAACAGATACGCAGTATTTT. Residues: CASSQEEISLTDTQYF.

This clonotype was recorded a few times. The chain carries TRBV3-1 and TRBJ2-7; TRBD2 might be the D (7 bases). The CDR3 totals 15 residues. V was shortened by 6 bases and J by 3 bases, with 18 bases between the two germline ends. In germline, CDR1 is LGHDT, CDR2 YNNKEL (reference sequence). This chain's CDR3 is CASSPGGREFYEQYF. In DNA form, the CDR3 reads TGTGCCAGCAGTCCCGGGGGGCGAGAATTCTACGAGCAGTACTTC.

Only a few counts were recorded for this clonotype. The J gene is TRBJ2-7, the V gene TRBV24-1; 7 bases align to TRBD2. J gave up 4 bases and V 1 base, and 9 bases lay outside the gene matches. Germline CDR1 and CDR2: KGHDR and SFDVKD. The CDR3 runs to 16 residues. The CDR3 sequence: CATSDLMSAGSYEQYF. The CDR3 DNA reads TGTGCCACCAGTGATTTAATGTCAGCGGGGTCGTACGAGCAGTACTTC.

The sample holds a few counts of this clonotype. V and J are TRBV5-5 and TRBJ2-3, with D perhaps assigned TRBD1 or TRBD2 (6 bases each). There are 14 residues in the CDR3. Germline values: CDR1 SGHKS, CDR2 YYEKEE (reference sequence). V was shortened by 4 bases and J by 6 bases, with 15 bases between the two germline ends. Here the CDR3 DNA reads TGTGCCAGCAGCCCTCACGGGGGCCGGGATACGCAGTATTTT. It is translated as CASSPHGGRDTQYF.

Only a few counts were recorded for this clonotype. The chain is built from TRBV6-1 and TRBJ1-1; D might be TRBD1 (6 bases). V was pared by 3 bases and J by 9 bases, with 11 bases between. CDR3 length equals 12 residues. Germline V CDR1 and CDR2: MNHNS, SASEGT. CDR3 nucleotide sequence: TGTGCCAGCAGTGACGCCCGGGGGCAAGCTTTCTTT. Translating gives CASSDARGQAFF.

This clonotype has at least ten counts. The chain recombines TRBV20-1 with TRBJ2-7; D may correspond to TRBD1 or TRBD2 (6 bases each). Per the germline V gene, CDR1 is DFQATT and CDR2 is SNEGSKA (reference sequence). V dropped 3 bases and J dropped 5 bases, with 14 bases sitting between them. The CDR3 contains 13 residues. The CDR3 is CSARGGKRDEQYF. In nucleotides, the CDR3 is TGCAGTGCTAGGGGGGGCAAGAGGGACGAGCAGTACTTC.

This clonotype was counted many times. The DNA for the CDR3 is TGTGCCAGCGACCGATCAATGGTCAGCGGGAGGTCCTACGAGCAGTACTTC. This sequence encodes CASDRSMVSGRSYEQYF. The chain uses TRBV6-2 or TRBV6-3 and TRBJ2-7; 9 bases line up with TRBD2. This CDR3 is built from 17 residues. With V trimmed by 8 bases and J by 1 base, 15 bases remained unmatched. Germline loops: CDR1 MNHEY, CDR2 SVGEGT.